This T cell receptor (beta chain) was retrieved from a study of blood T cells in healthy people across ages. Whole-study findings and limits: What prevented conclusive comparison of naive and antigen-experienced cells was that PBMCs were unsorted.

The table lists this clonotype with a few counts. The antigen is unknown. At one of its ends the junction is not consistent with the germline gene, which may arise from a read error. A sample-barcoded 5' primer and a J-beta primer mix were used in a second PCR of roughly 6 to 11 cycles. The template-switch adaptor was a 5' adaptor with 12 random nucleotides. It tagged each cDNA molecule. Using its own MiXCR run on the 5' RACE reads, TCRdb lists one record per CDR3 protein. Among 1.5 million to 2 million distinct CDR3 sequences listed, 49% were seen once. Germline CDR1 reads SGHRS; CDR2 reads YFSETQ. The CDR3 length is 14 residues.

Source material: blood. The chain carries TRBV5-1 and TRBJ2-5; 8 bases align to TRBD1. The TCR sequence derives from a woman aged 40 to 49 in good health. CDR3 nucleotide sequence: TGTGCCAGCAGCTTGGGACAGGCAGAAGAGACCCAGTACTTC. This translates into CASSLGQAEETQYF.